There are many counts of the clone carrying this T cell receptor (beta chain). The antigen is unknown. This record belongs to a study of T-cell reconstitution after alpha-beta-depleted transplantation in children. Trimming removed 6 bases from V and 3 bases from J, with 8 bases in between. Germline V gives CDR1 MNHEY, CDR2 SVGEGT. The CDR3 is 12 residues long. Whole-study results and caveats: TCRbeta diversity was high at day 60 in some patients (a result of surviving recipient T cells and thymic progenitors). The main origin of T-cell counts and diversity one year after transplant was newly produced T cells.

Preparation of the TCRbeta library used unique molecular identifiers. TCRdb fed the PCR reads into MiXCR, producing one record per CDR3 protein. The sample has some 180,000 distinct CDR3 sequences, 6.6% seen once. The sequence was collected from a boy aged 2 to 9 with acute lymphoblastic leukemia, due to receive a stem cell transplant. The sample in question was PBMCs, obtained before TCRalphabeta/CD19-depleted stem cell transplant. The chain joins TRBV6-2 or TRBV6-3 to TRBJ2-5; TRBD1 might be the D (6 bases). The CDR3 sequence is CASRQGKETQYF. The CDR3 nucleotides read TGTGCCAGCAGGCAGGGGAAAGAGACCCAGTACTTC.